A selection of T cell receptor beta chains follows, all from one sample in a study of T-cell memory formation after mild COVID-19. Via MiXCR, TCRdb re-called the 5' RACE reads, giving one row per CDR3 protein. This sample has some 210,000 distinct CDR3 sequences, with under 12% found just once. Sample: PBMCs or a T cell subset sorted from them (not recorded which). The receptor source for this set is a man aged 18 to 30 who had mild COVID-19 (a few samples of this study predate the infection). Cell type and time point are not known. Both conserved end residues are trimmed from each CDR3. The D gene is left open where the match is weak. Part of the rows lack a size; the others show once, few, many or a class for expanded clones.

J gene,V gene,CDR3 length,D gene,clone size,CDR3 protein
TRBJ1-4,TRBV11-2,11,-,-,ASSPRIGGKLF
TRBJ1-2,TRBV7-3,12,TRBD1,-,ASSLLGGGYGYT
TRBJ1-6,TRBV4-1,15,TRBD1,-,ASSHRPGTGTSSPLH
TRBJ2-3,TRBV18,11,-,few,ASSQSATDTQY
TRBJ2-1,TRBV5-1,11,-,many,ASSLAQGGEQF
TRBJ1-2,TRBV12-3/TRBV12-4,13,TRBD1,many,ASSGPDRARYGYT
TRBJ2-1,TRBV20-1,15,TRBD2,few,SATTSGGPLSYNEQF
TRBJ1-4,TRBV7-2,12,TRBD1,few,ASSPGTGPGKLF
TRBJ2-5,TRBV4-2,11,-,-,ASSQLRGETQY
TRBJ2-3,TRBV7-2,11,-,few,ASSSNEGDTQY
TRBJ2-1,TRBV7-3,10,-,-,ASSLQSREQF
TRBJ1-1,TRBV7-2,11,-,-,ASSLEGTGEAF
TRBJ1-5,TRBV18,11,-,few,ASSPETGQPQH
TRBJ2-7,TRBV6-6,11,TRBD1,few,ASTFGQGVRQY
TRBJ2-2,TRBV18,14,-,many,ASSPWAAANTGELF